Below are 26 T cell receptor beta chains sequenced from a single sample in a study of blood T cell repertoires in COVID-19. Profiling relied on immunoSEQ multiplex PCR, and the TCRdb table lists in-frame clones only, not all of them. The sample shows 45,000 or so clones, approximately 70% of them seen only once. Sequencing was carried out using peripheral blood. Source of these receptors: an elderly man with acute or convalescent COVID-19.

The rearrangement joins TRBV27 to TRBJ2-2; a weak D match, TRBD1 (7 bases). V shed 8 bases and J shed 8 bases, with 18 bases lying between them. The CDR3 consists of 14 residues. CDR1 MNHEY and CDR2 SMNVEV come from the germline V gene (reference sequence). The CDR3: CASSRGAGGGELFF. Here the CDR3 DNA reads TGTGCCAGCTCGAGGGGGGCAGGGGGAGGGGAGCTGTTTTTT.

This clone was seen only a few times. Here the CDR3 reads CASTVAGGPSHEQYF. Here the CDR3 DNA reads TGTGCCAGCACCGTGGCGGGAGGGCCCTCGCACGAGCAGTACTTC. The chain combines TRBV7-9 with TRBJ2-7, with 9 bases matching TRBD2. Germline values: CDR1 SEHNR, CDR2 FQNEAQ (reference sequence). The CDR3 runs to 15 residues. V was pared by 7 bases and J by 5 bases, with 12 bases of the junction left unmatched.

V is TRBV3-1 (or the pseudogene TRBV3-2) and J is TRBJ2-4; D might be TRBD2 (6 bases). The CDR3 sequence is 16 residues long. Germline values: CDR1 LGHDT, CDR2 YNNKEL (reference sequence). V dropped 4 bases and J dropped 0 bases, with 13 bases sitting between them. The DNA of the CDR3 is TGTGCCAGCAGCCGTAGCGGAGTACTAGCCAAAAACATTCAGTACTTC. Protein product: CASSRSGVLAKNIQYF.

This clone was seen a handful of times. The rearrangement links TRBV28 to TRBJ2-7; perhaps TRBD1 as D (5 bases). CDR1 and CDR2 from the germline V gene are MDHEN and SYDVKM. This CDR3 spans 14 amino acids. Trimming cost V 3 bases and J 3 bases, with 12 bases left between them. DNA of the CDR3: TGTGCCAGCAGTTTGCAGGGAACGAGCTACGAGCAGTACTTC. The encoded protein is CASSLQGTSYEQYF.

V and J are TRBV28 and TRBJ1-6, with D possibly matching TRBD1 (6 bases). Germline CDR1 MDHEN, CDR2 SYDVKM. The CDR3 spans 13 residues. V was shortened by 9 bases and J by 7 bases, with 13 bases between the two germline ends. The CDR3 DNA follows: TGTGCCAGTAGACAGGACGCCAATTCACCCCTCCACTTT. Residues: CASRQDANSPLHF.

CDR3 DNA sequence: TGTGCCAGTAGGAGGAATAGTTATAGCAATCAGCCCCAGCATTTT. Protein: CASRRNSYSNQPQHF. The chain recombines TRBV19 with TRBJ1-5; D is ambiguous. The CDR3 extends over 15 amino acids. Germline V lookup: CDR1 LNHDA, CDR2 SQIVND (reference sequence). Trimming took 6 bases from V and 0 from J, leaving 12 bases between them. Filled out from reference TRBV19 and TRBJ1-5, the complete variable domain reads DGGITQSPKYLFRKEGQNVTLSCEQNLNHDAMYWYRQDPGQGLRLIYYSQIVNDFQKGDIAEGYSVSREKKESFPLTVTSAQKNPTAFYLCASRRNSYSNQPQHFGDGTRLSIL.

The rearrangement links TRBV2 to TRBJ2-2; TRBD1 is a possible D gene (5 bases). Per germline, CDR1 SNHLY and CDR2 FYNNEI. V lost 0 bases and J 4 bases, leaving 9 bases between the germline ends. This CDR3 is built from 15 residues. In DNA, the CDR3 is TGTGCCAGCAGTGAAGCGGCCGACAGCACCGGGGAGCTGTTTTTT. Its translation: CASSEAADSTGELFF.

This clone was seen once. The genes are TRBV7-2 and TRBJ2-7, with 9 bases fitting TRBD2. The CDR3 is 16 amino acids. Trimming cost V 1 base and J 0 bases; bases outside gene matches: 4. CDR1 SGHTA and CDR2 FQGNSA come from the germline V gene. Here the CDR3 reads CASSLVSSGVSYEQYF. CDR3 sequence (DNA): TGTGCCAGCAGCTTAGTCTCTAGCGGGGTCTCCTACGAGCAGTACTTC.

The chain recombines TRBV2 with TRBJ1-2; D perhaps matches TRBD1 (5 bases). The germline CDR1 and CDR2 sequences are SNHLY and FYNNEI. V was trimmed by 4 bases and J by 0 bases, leaving 6 bases between them. CDR3 size: 13 residues. CDR3 residues: CASSVTANYGYTF. Written as DNA, the CDR3 is TGTGCCAGCAGTGTGACAGCTAACTATGGCTACACCTTC. The entire variable domain, with the rest obtained from reference TRBV2 and TRBJ1-2, is as follows: EPEVTQTPSHQVTQMGQEVILRCVPISNHLYFYWYRQILGQKVEFLVSFYNNEISEKSEIFDDQFSVERPDGSNFTLKIRSTKLEDSAMYFCASSVTANYGYTFGSGTRLTVV.

A few counts support this clone. This chain links TRBV19 with TRBJ2-1; TRBD2 matches 9 bases. Unmatched junction bases numbered 6, after V lost 4 bases and J lost 5 bases. The CDR3 spans 15 residues. Looked up from germline, CDR1 is LNHDA and CDR2 is SQIVND (reference sequence). CDR3 residues: CASSSGRARNNEQFF. The CDR3 nucleotides are TGTGCCAGTAGTAGCGGGAGGGCCCGAAACAATGAGCAGTTCTTC.

V gene TRBV24-1 combines with J gene TRBJ2-7, with TRBD1 matching over 7 bases. CDR3 size: 15 residues. V was pared by 3 bases and J by 5 bases, with 9 bases of the junction left unmatched. The V gene's germline CDR1 is KGHDR and CDR2 SFDVKD. In DNA, the CDR3 is TGTGCCACCAGTGATACCGGGACAGAAAGTAACGAGCAGTACTTC. This encodes CATSDTGTESNEQYF.

The genes are TRBV30 and TRBJ2-7; 9 positions agree with TRBD1. V gave up 5 bases and J gave up 5 bases; unmatched junction bases: 7. The germline V gene has CDR1 GTSNPN and CDR2 SVGIG (reference sequence). The CDR3 has 13 residues. The CDR3 protein is CAWGRQGVHEQYF. The CDR3 DNA follows: TGTGCCTGGGGCAGACAGGGGGTCCACGAGCAGTACTTC.

J is TRBJ2-1 and V is TRBV10-3, with D possibly matching TRBD2 (5 bases). Germline V gives CDR1 ENHRY, CDR2 SYGVKD. The length of the CDR3 is 13 residues. Trimming took 2 bases from V and 4 from J, leaving 6 bases between them. The CDR3: CAISEREYNEQFF. For the CDR3, the DNA is TGTGCCATCAGTGAGAGGGAGTACAATGAGCAGTTCTTC.

V usage is TRBV9 and J usage is TRBJ1-1; 7 bases are shared with TRBD1. The V gene end was trimmed by 4 bases and the J gene end by 0 bases; junction bases not matched to a gene: 6. CDR1 is SGDLS and CDR2 is YYNGEE in the germline V gene. The CDR3 is made up of 15 amino acids. The CDR3 bases are TGTGCCAGCAGCCCCATACAGGGGATGAACACTGAAGCTTTCTTT. This translates into CASSPIQGMNTEAFF.

This rearrangement joins TRBV19 to TRBJ2-7, with a possible D match to TRBD2 (6 bases). The germline gives CDR1 LNHDA, CDR2 SQIVND (reference sequence). V lost 4 bases to trimming and J lost 0 bases, with 7 bases between them. The CDR3 is 13 amino acids. CDR3 bases: TGTGCCAGTAGTACGGGGGACTCCTACGAGCAGTACTTC. Translated, it gives CASSTGDSYEQYF.

The chain is built from TRBV28 and TRBJ2-4; tentatively, D is TRBD2 (7 bases). Per the germline V gene, CDR1 is MDHEN and CDR2 is SYDVKM. This CDR3 contains 17 residues. V gave up 0 bases and J gave up 6 bases, with 18 bases separating them. In DNA, the CDR3 is TGTGCCAGCAGTTTATGGAGTGGGGGGGCTAAAGGAAACATTCAGTACTTC. As protein: CASSLWSGGAKGNIQYF.

This clone was recorded once. The chain links TRBV28 to TRBJ1-1; 8 positions match TRBD1. Trimming cost V 8 bases and J 4 bases; bases outside gene matches: 6. CDR3 length: 13 residues. Germline V CDR1 and CDR2: MDHEN, SYDVKM. The CDR3 sequence: CASRPGTGTEAFF. CDR3 nucleotide sequence: TGTGCCAGCCGTCCCGGGACAGGCACTGAAGCTTTCTTT.

J is TRBJ1-5 and V is TRBV27; the D is unclear. Germline assignment: CDR1 MNHEY and CDR2 SMNVEV (reference sequence). The CDR3 contains 16 residues. V lost 6 bases to trimming and J lost 0 bases, with 15 bases between them. Written as DNA, the CDR3 is TGTGCCAGCAGGTCGGGATCTGGAGGTAGCAATCAGCCCCAGCATTTT. It codes for CASRSGSGGSNQPQHF.

The V call is TRBV2, the J call TRBJ2-3; 8 bases line up with TRBD2. V trimming: 5 bases; J trimming: 10 bases; junction bases outside the gene matches: 8. The CDR3 is 13 amino acids. The germline V gene encodes CDR1 SNHLY and CDR2 FYNNEI. The CDR3 protein is CASSLAGLGSQYF. The CDR3 bases are TGTGCCAGCAGTCTAGCGGGCCTCGGGTCGCAGTATTTT.

V usage is TRBV18 and J usage is TRBJ1-1, with 9 bases fitting TRBD1. After removal of 4 bases from V and 2 bases from J, the junction contained 5 bases not matched to a gene. The CDR3 is 15 amino acids. Germline V gene data show CDR1 as KGHSH and CDR2 as LQKENI. The CDR3 loop is CASSQLTGGNTEAFF. CDR3 bases: TGTGCCAGCTCACAATTGACAGGGGGTAACACTGAAGCTTTCTTT.

This clone has more than one count but fewer than ten. The V and J genes are TRBV9 and TRBJ2-2; 8 bases match TRBD2. V gave up 0 bases and J gave up 7 bases; unmatched junction bases: 2. This CDR3 is 14 amino acids long. Germline V gene lookup returns CDR1 SGDLS and CDR2 YYNGEE. CDR3 in amino acids: CASSVVAGGGELFF. CDR3 DNA: TGTGCCAGCAGCGTAGTGGCGGGAGGCGGGGAGCTGTTTTTT.

The chain carries TRBV30 and TRBJ2-7; weak D call: TRBD1 (5 bases). The CDR3 is 14 residues long. CDR1 is GTSNPN, CDR2 SVGIG, per germline (reference sequence). Trimming shortened V by 1 base and J by 2 bases, and 12 bases separated the two germline ends. The CDR3 nucleotides are TGTGCCTGGAGTGGCTTAGACAGACCCTACGAGCAGTACTTC. Protein sequence: CAWSGLDRPYEQYF.

This clone has only a few counts. The chain joins TRBV15 to TRBJ1-3; D unclear. Germline CDR1 reads LNHNV; CDR2 reads YYDKDF (reference sequence). This CDR3 spans 14 amino acids. Deletions cut 0 bases from V and 9 bases from J, with 12 bases between. CDR3: CATSRDPTGSTIYF. For the CDR3, the DNA is TGTGCCACCAGCAGAGACCCTACCGGGAGCACCATATATTTT.

J is TRBJ2-3 and V is TRBV4-3, with 10 nucleotides matching TRBD2. CDR1 is LGHNA and CDR2 is YSLEER in the germline V gene. The CDR3 has 17 residues. V shed 0 bases and J 5 bases; nucleotides not matched to a gene: 8. The CDR3 DNA sequence: TGCGCCAGCAGCCAAGATAAGAGCGGGAGGGTGAAAGATACGCAGTATTTT. Amino acid sequence: CASSQDKSGRVKDTQYF.

The chain joins TRBV5-8 to TRBJ2-1; 8 bases map to TRBD2. Germline V gene data show CDR1 as SGHTS and CDR2 as YDEGEE. The CDR3 is 18 residues long. The ends lost 4 bases at V and 1 base at J; junction bases unmatched: 13. This chain's CDR3 is CASSTWNGRAQSYNEQFF. The DNA of the CDR3 is TGTGCCAGCAGCACCTGGAACGGGAGGGCCCAGTCCTACAATGAGCAGTTCTTC.

This chain links TRBV7-3 with TRBJ2-1; 9 positions match TRBD2. The CDR3 runs to 14 residues. Trimming cost V 5 bases and J 8 bases; bases outside gene matches: 7. Germline CDR1 SGHTA, CDR2 FQGTGA. CDR3 amino acids: CASSPGTSLHEQFF. DNA for the CDR3: TGTGCCAGCAGCCCCGGGACTAGCCTACATGAGCAGTTCTTC.